Here is one TCR beta chain with its context. Its antigen remains unknown. The sample belongs to a study of T cell responses to AZD1222 COVID-19 vaccine. Trimming took off 7 bases at V and 2 bases at J, with 17 bases between the two ends. The CDR3 has 15 amino acids. CDR1 and CDR2 (germline): LNHDA, SQIVND (reference sequence). Study-level findings and limits: The sample set comprised mostly white British donors with more females, and clonal diversity was possibly underestimated.

Using immunoSEQ multiplex PCR, the repertoire was profiled, and TCRdb retains in-frame clones only, with some absent. The table lists some 90,000 clones, approximately 88% of them singletons. Sequencing used peripheral blood, obtained 28 days after the second AZD1222 dose. This receptor was identified in an adult who received the AZD1222 COVID-19 vaccine. J is TRBJ1-1 and V is TRBV19; D uncertain. This CDR3 is CASTLDGGINTEAFF. DNA of the CDR3: TGTGCCAGTACCTTGGACGGAGGGATAAACACTGAAGCTTTCTTT.